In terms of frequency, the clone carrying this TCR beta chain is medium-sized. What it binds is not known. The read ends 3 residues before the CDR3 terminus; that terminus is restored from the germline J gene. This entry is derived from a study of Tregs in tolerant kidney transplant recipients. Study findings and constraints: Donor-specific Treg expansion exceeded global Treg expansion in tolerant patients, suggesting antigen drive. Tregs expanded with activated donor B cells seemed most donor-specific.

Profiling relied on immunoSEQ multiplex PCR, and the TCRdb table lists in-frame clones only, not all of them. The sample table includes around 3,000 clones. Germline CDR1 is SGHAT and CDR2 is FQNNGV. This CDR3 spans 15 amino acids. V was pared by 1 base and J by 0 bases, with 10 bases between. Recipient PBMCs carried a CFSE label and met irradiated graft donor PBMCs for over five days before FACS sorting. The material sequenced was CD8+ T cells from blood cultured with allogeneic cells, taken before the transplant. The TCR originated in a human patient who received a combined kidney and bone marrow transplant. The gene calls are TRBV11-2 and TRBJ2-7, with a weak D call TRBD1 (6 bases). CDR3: CASSLGDISSYEQYF. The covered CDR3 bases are TGTGCCAGCAGCTTAGGGGACATTAGCTCCTACGAG.